Listed below are T cell receptor beta chains from one sample, sequenced in a study of blood T cell repertoires in COVID-19. The repertoire was sequenced with immunoSEQ multiplex PCR; TCRdb's copy has only in-frame clones and lacks some. The table records about 300,000 clones, around 87% of them present only once. Sequencing was done on a sample of peripheral blood. All receptors come from a woman aged 40 to 50 who had recovered from COVID-19. Both conserved end residues are trimmed from each CDR3. The order of the fields is clone size, J gene, V gene, CDR3 protein. Size values are once, few and many counts, or a class for expanded clones, and some rows have none.

few	TRBJ1-1	TRBV10-3	AISEAAGDTEAF
.	TRBJ2-7	TRBV6-5	ASSQAQGGEQY
.	TRBJ2-5	TRBV5-1	ASSVPQGGGETQY
.	TRBJ1-2	TRBV7-2	ASRARTGAVGYT
.	TRBJ1-5	TRBV19	ASSIGGYSNQPQH
.	TRBJ1-1	TRBV10-2	ASSEDRGYGLGTEAF
.	TRBJ1-1	TRBV2	ASNFQGGQVSEAF
.	TRBJ2-1	TRBV7-2	ASSLGPDRHEQF
once	TRBJ2-2	TRBV11-2	ASSGTSGGTGELF
few	TRBJ1-5	TRBV2	ASRRDRASNQPQH
.	TRBJ1-1	TRBV2	ASTLDRRVVAEAF
.	TRBJ2-5	TRBV6-4	ASSDWHRQETQY
.	TRBJ2-1	TRBV19	ASSTRQRGGFGEQF
few	TRBJ2-7	TRBV7-9	ASRREGASYEQY
.	TRBJ2-5	TRBV2	ASIRVQGGQD
.	TRBJ1-2	TRBV29-1	SAIGADNGYT
.	TRBJ2-7	TRBV10-3	AISEASYEQY
.	TRBJ1-2	TRBV6-5	ASSYGSGRRGYT
.	TRBJ2-5	TRBV18	ASSPTGGWRQETQY
.	TRBJ2-1	TRBV7-2	ASSLSAGFYNEQF